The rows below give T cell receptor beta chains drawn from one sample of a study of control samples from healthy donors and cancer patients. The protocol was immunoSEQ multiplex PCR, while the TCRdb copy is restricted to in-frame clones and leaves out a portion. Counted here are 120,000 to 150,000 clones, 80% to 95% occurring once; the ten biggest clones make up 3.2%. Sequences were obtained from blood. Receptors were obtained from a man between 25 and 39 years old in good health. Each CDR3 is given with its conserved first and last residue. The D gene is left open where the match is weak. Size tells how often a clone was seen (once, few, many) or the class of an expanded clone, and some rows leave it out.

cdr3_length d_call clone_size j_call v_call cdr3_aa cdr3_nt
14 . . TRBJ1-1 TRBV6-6 CASIAGTMNTEAFF TGTGCCAGCATTGCCGGGACAATGAACACTGAAGCTTTCTTT
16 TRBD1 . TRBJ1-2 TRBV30 CASIGTGRNWDYGYTF TGTGCCTCGATCGGGACAGGGAGAAATTGGGACTATGGCTACACCTTC
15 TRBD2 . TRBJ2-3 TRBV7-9 CASSGLAGGPDTQYF TGTGCCAGCAGCGGACTAGCGGGGGGCCCAGATACGCAGTATTTT
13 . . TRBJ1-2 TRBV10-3 CAISESSNYGYTF TGTGCCATCAGTGAGTCGTCAAATTATGGCTACACCTTC
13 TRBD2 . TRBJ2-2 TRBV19 CASSWGGTGELFF TGTGCCAGTTCCTGGGGGGGCACCGGGGAGCTGTTTTTT
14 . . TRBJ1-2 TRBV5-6 CASSFTDSYYGYTF TGTGCCAGCAGCTTCACGGACAGTTACTATGGCTACACCTTC
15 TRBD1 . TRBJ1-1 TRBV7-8 CASSPYGTANTEAFF TGTGCCAGCAGCCCGTATGGGACAGCGAACACTGAAGCTTTCTTT
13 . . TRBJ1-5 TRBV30 CAWTTGYNQPQHF TGTGCCTGGACCACAGGGTACAATCAGCCCCAGCATTTT
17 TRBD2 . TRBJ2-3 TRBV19 CASSIPTSGVSTDTQYF TGTGCCAGTAGTATCCCGACTAGCGGGGTAAGCACAGATACGCAGTATTTT
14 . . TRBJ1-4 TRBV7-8 CASSKGNNNEKLFF TGTGCCAGCAGTAAAGGGAACAATAATGAAAAACTGTTTTTT
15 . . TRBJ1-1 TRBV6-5 CASSYGSGENTEAFF TGTGCCAGCAGTTACGGTTCGGGGGAGAACACTGAAGCTTTCTTT
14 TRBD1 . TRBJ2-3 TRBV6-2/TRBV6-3 CASSIDRATDTQYF TGTGCCAGCAGTATAGACAGGGCCACGGATACGCAGTATTTT
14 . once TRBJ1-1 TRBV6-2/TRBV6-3 CASSYSPGNTEAFF TGTGCCAGCAGTTACTCTCCAGGTAACACTGAAGCTTTCTTT
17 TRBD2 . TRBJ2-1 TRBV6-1 CASSEAPLAGGRNEQFF TGTGCCAGCAGTGAAGCCCCGCTAGCGGGGGGGCGGAATGAGCAGTTCTTC
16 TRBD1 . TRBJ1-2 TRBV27 CASSQMTGTGTYGYTF TGTGCCAGCAGTCAAATGACCGGGACAGGGACCTATGGCTACACCTTC
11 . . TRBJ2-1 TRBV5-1 CASSLANEQFF TGCGCCAGCAGCTTGGCTAATGAGCAGTTCTTC
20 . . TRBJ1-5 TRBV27 CASSLSHTSDRPRSNQPQHF TGTGCCAGCAGTTTATCGCACACCAGTGACAGGCCCCGAAGCAATCAGCCCCAGCATTTT
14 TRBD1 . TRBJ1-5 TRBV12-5 CASARTGNSQPQHF TGTGCTAGTGCCCGGACAGGGAATAGTCAGCCCCAGCATTTT
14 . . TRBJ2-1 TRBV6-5 CASSSRRGNDEQFF TGTGCCAGCAGTTCCCGCAGGGGAAATGATGAGCAGTTCTTC
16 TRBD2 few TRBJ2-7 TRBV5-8 CASSQMTSGSTQEQYF TGTGCCAGCAGTCAAATGACTAGCGGGTCCACTCAGGAGCAGTACTTC
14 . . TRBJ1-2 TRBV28 CASSATGFVYGYTF TGTGCCAGCAGTGCCACAGGGTTCGTCTATGGCTACACCTTC
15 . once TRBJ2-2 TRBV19 CASSMQRTYTGELFF TGTGCCAGTAGTATGCAGAGAACCTACACCGGGGAGCTGTTTTTT
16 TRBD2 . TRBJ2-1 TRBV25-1 CASSVLAGSSYNEQFF TGTGCCAGCAGTGTTCTAGCGGGAAGCTCCTACAATGAGCAGTTCTTC
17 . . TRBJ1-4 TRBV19 CASSTPRQGRSNEKLFF TGTGCCAGTAGTACCCCCAGGCAGGGCCGGAGTAATGAAAAACTGTTTTTT
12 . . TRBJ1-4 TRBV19 CASSIDLGKLFF TGTGCCAGTAGTATAGACCTAGGGAAACTGTTTTTT
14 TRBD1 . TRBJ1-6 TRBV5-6 CASSLGQGNSPLHF TGTGCCAGCAGCTTGGGACAGGGGAATTCACCCCTCCACTTT
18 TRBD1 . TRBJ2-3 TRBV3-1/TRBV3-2 CASSQDNVGTGGTDTQYF TGTGCCAGCAGCCAAGATAATGTGGGGACAGGGGGAACAGATACGCAGTATTTT
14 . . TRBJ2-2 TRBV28 CASSSGLNTGELFF TGTGCCAGCAGTTCTGGACTGAACACCGGGGAGCTGTTTTTT
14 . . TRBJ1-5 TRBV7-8 CASSLVDSYQPQHF TGTGCCAGCAGCTTAGTAGATTCTTATCAGCCCCAGCATTTT
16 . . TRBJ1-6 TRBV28 CASSPLTRPLGKSLHF TGTGCCAGCAGTCCCCTGACAAGGCCCCTAGGGAAGTCCCTCCACTTT
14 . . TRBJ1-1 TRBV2 CASSDRGGNTEAFF TGTGCCAGCAGTGACCGAGGGGGGAACACTGAAGCTTTCTTT
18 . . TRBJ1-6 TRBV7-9 CASSLLGLPGHHNSPLHF TGTGCCAGCAGCCTCTTAGGCCTCCCGGGACACCATAATTCACCCCTCCACTTT
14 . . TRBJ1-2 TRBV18 CASSYNAGDYGYTF TGTGCCAGCTCATATAATGCAGGGGACTATGGCTACACCTTC
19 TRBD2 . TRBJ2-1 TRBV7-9 CASSSPASGGSSSYNEQFF TGTGCCAGCAGCTCCCCGGCTAGCGGGGGCTCCTCCTCCTACAATGAGCAGTTCTTC
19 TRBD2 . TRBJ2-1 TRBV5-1 CASSPRGTSGGSSYNEQFF TGCGCCAGCAGCCCGAGAGGGACTAGCGGGGGGAGCTCCTACAATGAGCAGTTCTTC
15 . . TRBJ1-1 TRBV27 CASSWKAGMNTEAFF TGTGCCAGCAGTTGGAAGGCTGGGATGAACACTGAAGCTTTCTTT
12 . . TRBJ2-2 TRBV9 CASSVGNGELFF TGTGCCAGCAGCGTAGGTAACGGGGAGCTGTTTTTT
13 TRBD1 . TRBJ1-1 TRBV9 CASSVEGATEAFF TGTGCCAGCAGCGTAGAGGGGGCCACTGAAGCTTTCTTT
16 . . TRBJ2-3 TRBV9 CASSVDPMGGTDTQYF TGTGCCAGCAGCGTAGACCCCATGGGGGGCACAGATACGCAGTATTTT
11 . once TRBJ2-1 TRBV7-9 CASSPRNEQFF TGTGCCAGCAGCCCTCGCAATGAGCAGTTCTTC
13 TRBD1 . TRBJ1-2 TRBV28 CASNPQGAYGYTF TGTGCCAGCAACCCACAGGGGGCCTATGGCTACACCTTC
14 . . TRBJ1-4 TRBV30 CAWSAPGTNEKLFF TGTGCCTGGAGTGCGCCCGGGACTAATGAAAAACTGTTTTTT
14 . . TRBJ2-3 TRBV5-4 CASSPRPGADTQYF TGTGCCAGCAGCCCACGGCCTGGGGCAGATACGCAGTATTTT
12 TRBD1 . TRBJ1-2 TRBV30 CAWTGGGYGYTF TGTGCCTGGACAGGGGGCGGCTATGGCTACACCTTC
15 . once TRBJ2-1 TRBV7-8 CASSLYGLRAHEQFF TGTGCCAGCAGCTTATACGGTTTAAGGGCCCATGAGCAGTTCTTC
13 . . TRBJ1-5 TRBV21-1 CASRQNSNQPQHF TGTGCCAGCAGACAGAATAGCAATCAGCCCCAGCATTTT